A selection of T cell receptor beta chains follows, all from one sample in a study of shared clonotypes between healthy human individuals. Some clones are missing from TCRdb's copy, which holds only in-frame ones; the method was immunoSEQ multiplex PCR. Here the sample spans about 1,500,000 clones, approximately 96% being singletons. Sequenced sample: naive CD4+ T cells sorted from blood. The receptor set was obtained from a man aged 30-40 years in good health. Both conserved end residues are part of each CDR3. A D gene is named only where the DNA matches it firmly. Part of the rows lack a size; the others show once, few, many or a class for expanded clones.

NA,TRBJ1-4,TRBV28,NA,TGTGCCAGCAGTTTGGGGGACTGGACTAATGAAAAACTGTTTTTT,CASSLGDWTNEKLFF
TRBD1,TRBJ2-7,TRBV28,NA,TGTGCCAGCAGTCCCGGACAGGGTCGTGGCTACGAGCAGTACTTC,CASSPGQGRGYEQYF
TRBD1,TRBJ1-1,TRBV14,NA,TGTGCCAGCAGCCAAGGGGCCAAGGAGGGGGCATGGTACCCTGAAGCTTTCTTT,CASSQGAKEGAWYPEAFF
NA,TRBJ1-2,TRBV5-4,NA,TGTGCCAGCAGCTCTACAGGGATCCCCCTTTATGGCTACACCTTC,CASSSTGIPLYGYTF
NA,TRBJ2-4,TRBV27,NA,TGTGCCAGCAGTTTTTTCTCAAGCCAAAACATTCAGTACTTC,CASSFFSSQNIQYF
TRBD1,TRBJ1-4,TRBV28,NA,TGTGCCAGCAGTTTTATGGGACAGGTAGATGAAAAACTGTTTTTT,CASSFMGQVDEKLFF
NA,TRBJ2-2,TRBV14,NA,TGTGCCAGCAGCCAACTATCACTTCGGGGCCCCCGAAACACCGGGGAGCTGTTTTTT,CASSQLSLRGPRNTGELFF
NA,TRBJ2-7,TRBV11-2,NA,TGTGCCAGCAGCCTCACTAGGAGCTCCTACGAGCAGTACTTC,CASSLTRSSYEQYF
NA,TRBJ1-5,TRBV19,NA,TGTGCCAGTAGTTCGGGCAGGGCGCAAAATCAGCCCCAGCATTTT,CASSSGRAQNQPQHF
NA,TRBJ1-1,TRBV6-5,once,TGTGCCAGCAGTTACTCGAAGTTGACAGGCGGCACTGAAGCTTTCTTT,CASSYSKLTGGTEAFF
NA,TRBJ2-5,TRBV27,NA,TGTGCCAGCAGTTTATTGAGAGAAGGGTCGCAAGAGACCCAGTACTTC,CASSLLREGSQETQYF
TRBD1,TRBJ2-7,TRBV7-9,NA,TGTGCCAGCAGCTTAGGTGACAGGGGTTCCCGAGACGAGCAGTACTTC,CASSLGDRGSRDEQYF
NA,TRBJ2-2,TRBV11-2,NA,TGTGCCAGCAGCTTGGTTCTGGGGACCGGGGAGCTGTTTTTT,CASSLVLGTGELFF
NA,TRBJ1-2,TRBV5-6,NA,TGTGCCAGCAGCCCAGGAAGGCGAGGCTACACCTTC,CASSPGRRGYTF
NA,TRBJ2-7,TRBV2,few,TGTGCCAGCAGACCCTACGAGCAGTACTTC,CASRPYEQYF
NA,TRBJ2-1,TRBV6-1,NA,TGTGCCAGCAGTGGGTGGAACAATGAGCAGTTCTTC,CASSGWNNEQFF
TRBD2,TRBJ2-1,TRBV11-2,NA,TGTGCCAGCAGCCTTAGCGGGACCTCCTACAATGAGCAGTTCTTC,CASSLSGTSYNEQFF
NA,TRBJ2-1,TRBV7-2,NA,TGTGCCAGCAGCTTAGCCTACAATGAGCAGTTCTTC,CASSLAYNEQFF